One T cell receptor beta chain is described in this entry. No antigen is known for it. A much larger clone lies a single base off, so this may be a read error. In a multiplex PCR, 32 V and 13 J primers amplified TCR beta CDR3. TCRdb called the multiplex PCR reads again in MiXCR, with one record for every CDR3 protein. The table records some 10,000 distinct CDR3 sequences, about 25% of them present only once. This CDR3 spans 13 amino acids. CDR1 and CDR2 (germline): MNHNS, SASEGT. V lost 6 bases and J 9 bases, leaving 15 bases between the germline ends. This entry belongs to a study of immune heterogeneity within non-small cell lung tumors. At the level of the study: The composition of the tumors was several squamous cell carcinomas, about 10 non-squamous carcinomas and 1 not otherwise specified.

Study observations and caveats: Local clonality of T cells correlated moderately yet significantly with local tumor mutational burden (R approximately 0.35). Largely different high-frequency T-cell receptor beta clonotypes were found between individual patients.

Template material for each sample was 550 to 750 ng of bulk tumor genomic DNA. Surgeons took several biopsies per primary tumor, spaced far apart, during surgery. Those enrolled were patients newly diagnosed with untreated non-small cell lung cancer and undergoing curative surgery. The TCR was taken from a man aged 45-60 years with non-small cell lung cancer. What was sequenced was lung tumor tissue. The rearrangement joins TRBV6-1 to TRBJ1-5; D uncertain. The CDR3 DNA follows: TGTGCCAGCAGAATCAGGAGCGGGCGGCCCCAGCATTTT. Residues: CASRIRSGRPQHF.